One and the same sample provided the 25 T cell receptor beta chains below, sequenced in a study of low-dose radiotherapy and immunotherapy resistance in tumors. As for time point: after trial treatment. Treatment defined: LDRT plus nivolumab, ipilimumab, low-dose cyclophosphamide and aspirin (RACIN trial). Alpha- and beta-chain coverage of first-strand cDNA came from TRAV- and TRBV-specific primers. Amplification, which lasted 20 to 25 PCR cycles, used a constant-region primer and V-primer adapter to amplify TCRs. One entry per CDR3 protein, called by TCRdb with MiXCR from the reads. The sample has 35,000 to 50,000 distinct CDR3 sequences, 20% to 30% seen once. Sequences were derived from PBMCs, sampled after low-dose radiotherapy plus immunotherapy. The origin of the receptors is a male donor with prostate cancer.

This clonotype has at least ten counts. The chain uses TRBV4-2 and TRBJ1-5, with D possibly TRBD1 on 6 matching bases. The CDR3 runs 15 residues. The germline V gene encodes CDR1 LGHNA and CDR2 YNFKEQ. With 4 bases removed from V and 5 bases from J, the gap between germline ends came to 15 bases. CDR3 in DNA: TGTGCCAGCAGCCGAGGGGGGGGGTCCGATCAGCCCCAGCATTTT. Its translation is CASSRGGGSDQPQHF.

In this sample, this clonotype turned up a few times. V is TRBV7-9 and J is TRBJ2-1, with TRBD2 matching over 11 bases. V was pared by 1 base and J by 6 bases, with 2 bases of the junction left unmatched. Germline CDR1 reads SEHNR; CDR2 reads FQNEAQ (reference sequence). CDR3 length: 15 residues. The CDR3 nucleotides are TGTGCCAGCAGCTTAGTTAGCGGGGGGGCCAATGAGCAGTTCTTC. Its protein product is CASSLVSGGANEQFF.

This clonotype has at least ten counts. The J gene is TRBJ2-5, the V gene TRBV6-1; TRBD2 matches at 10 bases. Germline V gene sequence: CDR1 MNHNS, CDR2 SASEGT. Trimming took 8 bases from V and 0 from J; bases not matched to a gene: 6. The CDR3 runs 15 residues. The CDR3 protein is CASGSSGGHQETQYF. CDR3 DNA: TGTGCCAGCGGATCTAGCGGGGGACACCAAGAGACCCAGTACTTC.

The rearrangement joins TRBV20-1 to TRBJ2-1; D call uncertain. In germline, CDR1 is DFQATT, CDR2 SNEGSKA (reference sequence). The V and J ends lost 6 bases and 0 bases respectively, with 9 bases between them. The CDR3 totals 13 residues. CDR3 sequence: CSAWPSSYNEQFF. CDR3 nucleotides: TGCAGTGCCTGGCCCAGCTCCTACAATGAGCAGTTCTTC.

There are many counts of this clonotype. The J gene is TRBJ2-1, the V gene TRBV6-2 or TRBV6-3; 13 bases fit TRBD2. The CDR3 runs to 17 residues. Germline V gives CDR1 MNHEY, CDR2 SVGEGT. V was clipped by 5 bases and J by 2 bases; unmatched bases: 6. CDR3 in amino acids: CASSRPGLAGTYNEQFF. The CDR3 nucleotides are TGTGCCAGCAGTAGACCGGGACTAGCGGGGACCTACAATGAGCAGTTCTTC.

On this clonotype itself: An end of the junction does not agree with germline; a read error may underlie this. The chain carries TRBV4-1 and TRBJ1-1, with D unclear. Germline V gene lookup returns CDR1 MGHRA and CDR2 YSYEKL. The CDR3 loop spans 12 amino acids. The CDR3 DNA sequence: TGCGCCAGCAGCTTTATGAACGCTGAAGCTTTCTTT. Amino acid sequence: CASSFMNAEAFF.

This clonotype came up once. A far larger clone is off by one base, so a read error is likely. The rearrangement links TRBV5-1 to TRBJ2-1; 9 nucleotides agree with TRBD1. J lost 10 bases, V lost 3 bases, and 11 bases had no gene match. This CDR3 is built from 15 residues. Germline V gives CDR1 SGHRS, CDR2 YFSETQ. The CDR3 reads CASSWGQGATYEQFF. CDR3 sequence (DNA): TGCGCCAGCAGCTGGGGACAGGGAGCAACCTACGAGCAGTTCTTC.

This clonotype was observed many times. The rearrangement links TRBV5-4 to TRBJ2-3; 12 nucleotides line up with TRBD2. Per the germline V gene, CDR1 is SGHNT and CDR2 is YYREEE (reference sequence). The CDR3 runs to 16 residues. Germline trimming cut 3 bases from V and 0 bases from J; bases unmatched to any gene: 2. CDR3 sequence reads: CASSSGTSGSTDTQYF. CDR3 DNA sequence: TGTGCCAGCAGCTCCGGGACTAGCGGGAGCACAGATACGCAGTATTTT.

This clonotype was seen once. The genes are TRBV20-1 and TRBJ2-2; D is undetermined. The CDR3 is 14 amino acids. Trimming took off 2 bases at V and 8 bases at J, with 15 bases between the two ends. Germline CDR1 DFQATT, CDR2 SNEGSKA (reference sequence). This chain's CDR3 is CSARTSTRSGELFF. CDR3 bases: TGCAGTGCTAGAACGTCTACGCGGTCTGGGGAGCTGTTTTTT.

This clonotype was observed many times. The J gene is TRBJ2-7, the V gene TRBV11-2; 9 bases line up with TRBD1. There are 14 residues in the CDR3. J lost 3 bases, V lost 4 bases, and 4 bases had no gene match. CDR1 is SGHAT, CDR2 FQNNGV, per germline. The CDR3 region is CASSSGQGSYEQYF. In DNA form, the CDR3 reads TGTGCCAGCAGCTCGGGACAGGGCAGCTACGAGCAGTACTTC. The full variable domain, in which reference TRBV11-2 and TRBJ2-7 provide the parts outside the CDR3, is EAGVAQSPRYKIIEKRQSVAFWCNPISGHATLYWYQQILGQGPKLLIQFQNNGVVDDSQLPKDRFSAERLKGVDSTLKIQPAKLEDSAVYLCASSSGQGSYEQYFGPGTRLTVT.

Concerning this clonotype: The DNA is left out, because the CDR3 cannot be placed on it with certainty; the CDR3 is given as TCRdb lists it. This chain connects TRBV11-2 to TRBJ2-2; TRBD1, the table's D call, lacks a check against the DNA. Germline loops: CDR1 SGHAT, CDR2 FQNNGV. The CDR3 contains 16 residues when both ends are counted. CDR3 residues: CASSLIQGATGELFFF.

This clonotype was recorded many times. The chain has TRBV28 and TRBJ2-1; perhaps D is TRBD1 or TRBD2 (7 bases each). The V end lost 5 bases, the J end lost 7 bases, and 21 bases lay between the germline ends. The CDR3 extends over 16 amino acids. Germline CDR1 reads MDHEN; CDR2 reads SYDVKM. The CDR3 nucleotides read TGTGCCAGCAGTGAGGGTCCCCAGGGGGGGAGAAATGAGCAGTTCTTC. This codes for CASSEGPQGGRNEQFF.

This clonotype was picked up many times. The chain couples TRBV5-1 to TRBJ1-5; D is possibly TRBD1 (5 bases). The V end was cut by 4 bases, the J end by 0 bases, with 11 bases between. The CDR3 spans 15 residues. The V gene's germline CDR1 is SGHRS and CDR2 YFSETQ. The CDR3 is CASSPGGGSNQPQHF. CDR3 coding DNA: TGCGCCAGCAGCCCCGGGGGGGGTAGCAATCAGCCCCAGCATTTT.

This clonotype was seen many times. The CDR3 coding sequence is TGTGCCAGCAGTTCGTGGGGGCTAGCGGGCCAAGAGACCCAGTACTTC. Amino acid sequence: CASSSWGLAGQETQYF. The gene calls are TRBV27 and TRBJ2-5, with 8 bases that match TRBD2. Germline V lookup: CDR1 MNHEY, CDR2 SMNVEV (reference sequence). CDR3 length: 16 amino acids. Losses at the gene ends were 4 bases for V and 1 base for J; bases not matched to a gene: 8.

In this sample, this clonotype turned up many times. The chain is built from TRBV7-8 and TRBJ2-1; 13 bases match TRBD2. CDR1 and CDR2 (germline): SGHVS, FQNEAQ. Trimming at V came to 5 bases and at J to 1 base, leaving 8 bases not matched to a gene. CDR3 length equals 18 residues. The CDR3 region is CASSPRTSGSRSYNEQFF. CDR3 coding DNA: TGTGCCAGCAGCCCCCGGACTAGCGGGAGTAGGTCCTACAATGAGCAGTTCTTC.

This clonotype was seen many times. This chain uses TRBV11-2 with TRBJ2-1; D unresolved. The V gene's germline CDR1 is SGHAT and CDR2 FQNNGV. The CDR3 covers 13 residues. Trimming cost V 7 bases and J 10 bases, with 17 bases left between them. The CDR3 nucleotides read TGTGCCAGCACTCGGTCCGGTGTGATCGAGCAGTTCTTC. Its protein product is CASTRSGVIEQFF.

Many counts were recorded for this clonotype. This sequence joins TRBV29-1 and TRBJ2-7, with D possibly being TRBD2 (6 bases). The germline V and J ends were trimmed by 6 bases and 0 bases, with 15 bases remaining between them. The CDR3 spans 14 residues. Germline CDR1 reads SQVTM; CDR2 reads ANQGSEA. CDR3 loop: CSVGVGGSSYEQYF. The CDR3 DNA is TGCAGCGTCGGGGTGGGGGGAAGCTCCTACGAGCAGTACTTC.

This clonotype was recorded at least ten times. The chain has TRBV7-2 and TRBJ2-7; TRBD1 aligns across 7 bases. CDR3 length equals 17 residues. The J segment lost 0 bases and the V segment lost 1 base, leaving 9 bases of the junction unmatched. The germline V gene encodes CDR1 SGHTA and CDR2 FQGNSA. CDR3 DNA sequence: TGTGCCAGCAGCTTAGGCACCGTGACAGGGACCTCCTACGAGCAGTACTTC. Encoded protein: CASSLGTVTGTSYEQYF.

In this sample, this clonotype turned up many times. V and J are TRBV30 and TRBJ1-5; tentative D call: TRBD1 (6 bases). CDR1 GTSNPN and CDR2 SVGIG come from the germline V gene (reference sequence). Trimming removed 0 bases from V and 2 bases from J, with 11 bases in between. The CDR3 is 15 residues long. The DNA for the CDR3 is TGTGCCTGGAGTGTCCTGGGGGCGGGCAATCAGCCCCAGCATTTT. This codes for CAWSVLGAGNQPQHF.

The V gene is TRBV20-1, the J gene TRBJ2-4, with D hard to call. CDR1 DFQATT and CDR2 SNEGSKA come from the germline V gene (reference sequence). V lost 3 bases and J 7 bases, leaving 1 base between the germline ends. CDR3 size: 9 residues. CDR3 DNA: TGCAGTGCTAGCAACATTCAGTACTTC. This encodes CSASNIQYF.

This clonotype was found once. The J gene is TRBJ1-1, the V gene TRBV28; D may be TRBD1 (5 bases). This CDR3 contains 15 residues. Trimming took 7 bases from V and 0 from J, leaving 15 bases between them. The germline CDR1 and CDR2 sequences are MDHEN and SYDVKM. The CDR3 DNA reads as TGTGCCAGCACCCCAAACTGGGGGGTGAACACTGAAGCTTTCTTT. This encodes CASTPNWGVNTEAFF.

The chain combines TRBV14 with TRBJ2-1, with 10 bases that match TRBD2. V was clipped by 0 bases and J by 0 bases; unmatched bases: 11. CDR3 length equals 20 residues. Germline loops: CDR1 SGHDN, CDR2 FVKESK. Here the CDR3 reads CASSQDLAGVKPSSYNEQFF. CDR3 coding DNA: TGTGCCAGCAGCCAAGATCTAGCGGGGGTGAAACCGAGCTCCTACAATGAGCAGTTCTTC. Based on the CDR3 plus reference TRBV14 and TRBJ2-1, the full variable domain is EAGVTQFPSHSVIEKGQTVTLRCDPISGHDNLYWYRRVMGKEIKFLLHFVKESKQDESGMPNNRFLAERTGGTYSTLKVQPAELEDSGVYFCASSQDLAGVKPSSYNEQFFGPGTRLTVL.

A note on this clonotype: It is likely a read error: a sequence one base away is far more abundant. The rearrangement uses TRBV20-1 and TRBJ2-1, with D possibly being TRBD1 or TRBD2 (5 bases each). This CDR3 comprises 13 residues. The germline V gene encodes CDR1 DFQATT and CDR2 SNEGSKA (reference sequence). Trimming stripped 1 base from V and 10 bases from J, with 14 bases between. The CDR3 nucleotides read TGCAGTGCTAGAGTGGGGACCCCCTACGAGCAGTTCTTC. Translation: CSARVGTPYEQFF.

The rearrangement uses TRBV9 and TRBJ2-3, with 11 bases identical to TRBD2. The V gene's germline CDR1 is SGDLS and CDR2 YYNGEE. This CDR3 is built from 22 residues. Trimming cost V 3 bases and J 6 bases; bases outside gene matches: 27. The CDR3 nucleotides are TGTGCCAGCAGCGGGACCCGACTCTACCAAAGACTAGCGGGACGGCCCACCGATACGCAGTATTTT. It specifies CASSGTRLYQRLAGRPTDTQYF.

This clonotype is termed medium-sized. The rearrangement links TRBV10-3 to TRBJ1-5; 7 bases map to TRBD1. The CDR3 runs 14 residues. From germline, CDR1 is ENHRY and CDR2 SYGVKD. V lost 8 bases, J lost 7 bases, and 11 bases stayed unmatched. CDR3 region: CAIGAGGGGQPQHF. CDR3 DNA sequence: TGTGCCATCGGGGCAGGGGGAGGGGGACAGCCCCAGCATTTT.